Below, 8 T cell receptor beta chains from the same sample are listed, as sequenced in a study of T cell responses to AZD1222 COVID-19 vaccine. Sequencing used immunoSEQ multiplex PCR; TCRdb keeps in-frame clones, though not all of them. The sample records over 100,000 clones, approximately 90% being singletons. Sequencing used peripheral blood, obtained on day 0 of AZD1222 vaccination. These receptors all stem from an adult in good health.

This chain links TRBV6-5 with TRBJ2-7; D is unclear. Trimming took 10 bases from V and 2 from J, leaving 15 bases between them. Germline CDR1 is MNHEY and CDR2 is SVGAGI. This CDR3 spans 13 amino acids. CDR3 region: CATATGYTYEQYF. CDR3 sequence (DNA): TGTGCCACCGCGACGGGCTACACCTACGAGCAGTACTTC.

The chain joins TRBV5-1 to TRBJ2-3; D not certain. V was clipped by 7 bases and J by 1 base, with 10 bases between them. CDR3 size: 13 residues. CDR1 and CDR2 (germline): SGHRS, YFSETQ. The CDR3 nucleotides read TGCGCCAGCTCGGAGAGAGGCACAGATACGCAGTATTTT. This translates into CASSERGTDTQYF.

V and J are TRBV11-2 and TRBJ1-5, with 10 bases fitting TRBD1. Germline V gives CDR1 SGHAT, CDR2 FQNNGV. Losses at the gene ends were 3 bases for V and 4 bases for J; bases not matched to a gene: 3. The CDR3 sequence is 15 residues long. The CDR3 bases are TGTGCCAGCAGCTTGGGACAGGGGCTAAATCAGCCCCAGCATTTT. Translating it yields CASSLGQGLNQPQHF.

The chain carries TRBV6-1 and TRBJ1-2; D unclear. Germline loops: CDR1 MNHNS, CDR2 SASEGT. V gave up 2 bases and J gave up 13 bases, with 11 bases separating them. CDR3 length: 11 amino acids. This CDR3 is CASSEPRVSTF. The CDR3 bases are TGTGCCAGCAGTGAACCCCGGGTGAGCACCTTC.

This chain's CDR3 is CASGLSGTNASPLHF. The CDR3 nucleotides read TGTGCTAGTGGTTTGAGCGGGACGAACGCTTCACCCCTCCACTTT. This chain links TRBV12-5 with TRBJ1-6; possible D gene TRBD1, 5 bases. Trimming cost V 2 bases and J 9 bases, with 14 bases left between them. This CDR3 has 15 amino acids. The V gene's germline CDR1 is LGHNT and CDR2 FRNRAP.

This clone showed up just a few times. V and J are TRBV6-5 and TRBJ1-1; D remains ambiguous. This CDR3 is 14 amino acids long. The V end was cut by 6 bases, the J end by 3 bases, with 14 bases between. CDR1 MNHEY and CDR2 SVGAGI come from the germline V gene. CDR3 residues: CASSSPRLHTEAFF. The CDR3 region has the DNA TGTGCCAGCAGCTCCCCCCGACTGCACACTGAAGCTTTCTTT.

The chain links TRBV6-1 to TRBJ1-2, with D unresolved. Germline CDR1 reads MNHNS; CDR2 reads SASEGT. V gave up 2 bases and J gave up 4 bases, with 14 bases separating them. This CDR3 region has 15 residues. CDR3 bases: TGTGCCAGCAGTGAACAAGGAGGAGCCCGCTATGGCTACACCTTC. Translating it yields CASSEQGGARYGYTF.

CDR3 sequence reads: CASSPLAGATYEQYF. DNA for the CDR3: TGTGCCAGCAGCCCTCTAGCGGGGGCCACCTACGAGCAGTACTTC. The chain links TRBV27 to TRBJ2-7; 10 nucleotides agree with TRBD2. After removal of 6 bases from V and 2 bases from J, the junction contained 7 bases not matched to a gene. The germline V gene has CDR1 MNHEY and CDR2 SMNVEV (reference sequence). This CDR3 spans 15 amino acids.